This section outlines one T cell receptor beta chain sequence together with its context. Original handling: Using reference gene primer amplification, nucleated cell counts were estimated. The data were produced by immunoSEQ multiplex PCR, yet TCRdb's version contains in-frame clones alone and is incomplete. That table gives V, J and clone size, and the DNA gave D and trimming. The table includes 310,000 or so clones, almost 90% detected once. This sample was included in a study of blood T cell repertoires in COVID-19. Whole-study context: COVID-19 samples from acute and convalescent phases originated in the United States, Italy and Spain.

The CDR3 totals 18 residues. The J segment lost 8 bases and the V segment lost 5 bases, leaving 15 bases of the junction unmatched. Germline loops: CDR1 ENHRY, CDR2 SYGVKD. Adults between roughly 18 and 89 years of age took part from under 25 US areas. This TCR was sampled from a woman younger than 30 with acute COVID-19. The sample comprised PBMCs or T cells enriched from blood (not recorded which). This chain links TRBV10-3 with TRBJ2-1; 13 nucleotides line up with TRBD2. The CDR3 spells CAISPRFGTSGAGYEQFF. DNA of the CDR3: TGTGCCATCAGTCCACGGTTCGGGACTAGCGGGGCCGGCTATGAGCAGTTCTTC.